Listed here are 24 T cell receptor beta chains from one sample, sequenced in a study of OX40 agonist ivuxolimab in advanced cancers. Method: immunoSEQ multiplex PCR; TCRdb's copy keeps in-frame clones and lacks some. The sample yields fewer than 75,000 clones, roughly 86% seen once. The sample was CD4+ or CD8+ T cells sorted from blood, taken in a trial of the OX40 agonist ivuxolimab. These TCRs come from an adult with an advanced solid tumor such as melanoma, head and neck, liver or kidney cancer.

This clone has just a few counts. The same CDR3 is also encoded by other DNA sequences in this sample. This chain uses TRBV10-3 with TRBJ1-5, with D uncertain. V lost 6 bases and J 0 bases, leaving 6 bases between the germline ends. The CDR3 covers 13 residues. Germline lookup yields CDR1 ENHRY and CDR2 SYGVKD. CDR3 coding DNA: TGTGCCATCAGCCCGGATAGCAATCAGCCCCAGCATTTT. Translated, it gives CAISPDSNQPQHF.

This clone was seen only a few times. This sequence joins TRBV27 and TRBJ1-5, with TRBD1 matching over 8 bases. The J segment lost 1 base and the V segment lost 6 bases, leaving 5 bases of the junction unmatched. Germline V gene sequence: CDR1 MNHEY, CDR2 SMNVEV (reference sequence). This CDR3 has 15 amino acids. The CDR3 nucleotides are TGTGCCAGCAGCTCGGACAGGGAAAGCAATCAGCCCCAGCATTTT. Its protein product is CASSSDRESNQPQHF.

This clone was counted between two and nine times. The chain uses TRBV5-4 and TRBJ2-5; no clear D. Germline CDR1 and CDR2: SGHNT and YYREEE (reference sequence). Trimming took off 1 base at V and 5 bases at J, with 6 bases between the two ends. This CDR3 has 12 residues. The CDR3 DNA reads as TGTGCCAGCAGCTTGAGTTGGGAGACCCAGTACTTC. Translating gives CASSLSWETQYF.

The V gene is TRBV27, the J gene TRBJ2-1; 8 bases map to TRBD2. This CDR3 is built from 16 residues. J gave up 3 bases and V 6 bases, and 10 bases lay outside the gene matches. Germline CDR1 reads MNHEY; CDR2 reads SMNVEV (reference sequence). The CDR3 protein is CASRRGGKVDYNEQFF. The CDR3 DNA reads as TGTGCCAGCAGACGCGGGGGGAAAGTAGACTACAATGAGCAGTTCTTC.

The J gene is TRBJ2-5, the V gene TRBV14, with D uncertain. The germline gives CDR1 SGHDN, CDR2 FVKESK. CDR3 size: 17 residues. Trimming shortened V by 0 bases and J by 0 bases, and 14 bases separated the two germline ends. CDR3 region: CASSQEGSAPYQETQYF. CDR3 nucleotide sequence: TGTGCCAGCAGCCAAGAAGGGTCAGCTCCGTACCAAGAGACCCAGTACTTC.

A single count supports this clone. The chain joins TRBV5-5 to TRBJ2-3; TRBD2 matches 9 bases. This CDR3 has 13 residues. Germline V gene data show CDR1 as SGHKS and CDR2 as YYEKEE (reference sequence). The trim removed 4 bases at V and 7 bases at J, leaving 4 bases unmatched. This CDR3 is CASSHGLAHTQYF. As DNA, the CDR3 is TGTGCCAGCAGCCATGGACTAGCGCATACGCAGTATTTT.

The V call is TRBV18, the J call TRBJ2-3; 7 nucleotides align to TRBD1. The CDR3 spans 14 residues. Trimming at V came to 6 bases and at J to 1 base, leaving 4 bases not matched to a gene. From germline, CDR1 is KGHSH and CDR2 LQKENI. In DNA, the CDR3 is TGTGCCAGCTCCCCCGGGACAGGCACAGATACGCAGTATTTT. Translation: CASSPGTGTDTQYF.

The chain has TRBV27 and TRBJ1-2; a possible D gene is TRBD1 (5 bases). Germline CDR1 MNHEY, CDR2 SMNVEV (reference sequence). The CDR3 is 16 amino acids. Deletions cut 6 bases from V and 2 bases from J, with 19 bases between. DNA of the CDR3: TGTGCCAGCAGGAGCCTCTCGGGACCAAAAAACTATGGCTACACCTTC. Its translation is CASRSLSGPKNYGYTF.

The J gene is TRBJ1-6, the V gene TRBV28; no clear D gene. This CDR3 is built from 12 residues. Germline CDR1 MDHEN, CDR2 SYDVKM. V was shortened by 3 bases and J by 7 bases, with 4 bases between the two germline ends. The CDR3 is CASSFINSPLHF. DNA of the CDR3: TGTGCCAGCAGTTTCATAAATTCACCCCTCCACTTT.

The chain recombines TRBV30 with TRBJ2-6, with unresolved D. This CDR3 comprises 14 residues. Trimming cost V 0 bases and J 2 bases, with 5 bases left between them. Germline values: CDR1 GTSNPN, CDR2 SVGIG (reference sequence). As DNA, the CDR3 is TGTGCCTGGAGTGTGGAGACTGGGGCCAACGTCCTGACTTTC. This encodes CAWSVETGANVLTF.

V gene TRBV5-1 combines with J gene TRBJ2-7, with D possibly TRBD1 on 5 matching bases. Germline V lookup: CDR1 SGHRS, CDR2 YFSETQ. Trimming removed 0 bases at V and 0 bases at J, with 10 bases between. The CDR3 has 15 amino acids. This CDR3 reads CASSLARQSSYEQYF. For the CDR3, the DNA is TGCGCCAGCAGCTTGGCGAGACAGAGCTCCTACGAGCAGTACTTC.

The chain couples TRBV29-1 to TRBJ2-3, with D possibly matching TRBD2 (6 bases). The CDR3 covers 14 residues. Trimming shortened V by 3 bases and J by 4 bases, and 14 bases separated the two germline ends. Germline V gene sequence: CDR1 SQVTM, CDR2 ANQGSEA. CDR3 in DNA: TGCAGCGTTGAGGGGGGAGGACCAGCAGATACGCAGTATTTT. It is translated as CSVEGGGPADTQYF.

This clone was recorded once. The rearrangement uses TRBV6-5 and TRBJ2-2; D remains ambiguous. CDR1 is MNHEY and CDR2 is SVGAGI in the germline V gene. Trimming left V 2 bases short and J 4 bases short, with 8 bases between. The CDR3 totals 14 residues. In DNA, the CDR3 is TGTGCCAGCAGTTACGACTCATTCACCGGGGAGCTGTTTTTT. Protein: CASSYDSFTGELFF.

The chain is built from TRBV28 and TRBJ1-4, with 10 bases fitting TRBD1. V lost 7 bases to trimming and J lost 6 bases; unmatched junction nucleotides: 8. The germline V gene has CDR1 MDHEN and CDR2 SYDVKM. The CDR3 has 15 amino acids. The chain's CDR3 is CASTPTGGAYEKLFF. The CDR3 nucleotides are TGTGCCAGCACCCCGACAGGGGGCGCATATGAAAAACTGTTTTTT.

The chain employs TRBV7-6 and TRBJ2-1, with 7 bases identical to TRBD2. Trimming at V came to 2 bases and at J to 5 bases, leaving 0 bases not matched to a gene. CDR3 length: 13 amino acids. Looked up from germline, CDR1 is SGHVS and CDR2 is FNYEAQ. In DNA form, the CDR3 reads TGTGCCAGCAGCTTAAGCGGGGACAATGAGCAGTTCTTC. This translates into CASSLSGDNEQFF.

The rearrangement joins TRBV28 to TRBJ1-2, with D unresolved. Germline V gives CDR1 MDHEN, CDR2 SYDVKM. The CDR3 is made up of 12 amino acids. V lost 7 bases, J lost 8 bases, and 14 bases lay in between. The DNA of the CDR3 is TGTGCCAGCACCCGTTCTGGTGACGGCTACACCTTC. Translating it yields CASTRSGDGYTF.

The chain recombines TRBV4-1 with TRBJ2-3; maybe TRBD2 (5 bases). Trimming took 2 bases from V and 4 from J, leaving 13 bases between them. Per the germline V gene, CDR1 is MGHRA and CDR2 is YSYEKL. The CDR3 covers 15 residues. CDR3 nucleotides: TGCGCCAGCAGCCAACGAGGGAGCGAGTCAGATACGCAGTATTTT. This codes for CASSQRGSESDTQYF.

The chain couples TRBV5-1 to TRBJ2-3; 16 bases line up with TRBD2. V shed 3 bases and J 6 bases; nucleotides not matched to a gene: 4. Per germline, CDR1 SGHRS and CDR2 YFSETQ. The CDR3 is made up of 16 amino acids. CDR3 in DNA: TGCGCCAGCAGCTGGGGACTAGCGGGAGGGCCGGATACGCAGTATTTT. Its protein is CASSWGLAGGPDTQYF.

This clone was observed a single time. For the CDR3, the DNA is TGTGCCAGTAGTACCCGACGGGATAGCAATCAGCCCCAGCATTTT. Amino acid sequence: CASSTRRDSNQPQHF. The V and J genes are TRBV19 and TRBJ1-5; D unclear. CDR3 length: 15 residues. CDR1 is LNHDA, CDR2 SQIVND, per germline (reference sequence). Trimming stripped 4 bases from V and 0 bases from J, with 10 bases between.

This chain joins TRBV10-1 and TRBJ2-1, with a possible D match to TRBD1 (5 bases). Trimming removed 4 bases at V and 6 bases at J, with 10 bases between. Germline V gene sequence: CDR1 WNHNN, CDR2 SYGVQD (reference sequence). The CDR3 consists of 13 residues. The CDR3 nucleotides are TGCGCCAGCAGTGCGGTCAGGGCCAATGAGCAGTTCTTC. Protein product: CASSAVRANEQFF.

V and J are TRBV30 and TRBJ1-5; tentatively, D is TRBD1 (6 bases). Trimming removed 5 bases at V and 5 bases at J, with 19 bases between. The CDR3 covers 15 residues. CDR1 GTSNPN and CDR2 SVGIG come from the germline V gene (reference sequence). CDR3 sequence reads: CAWSTQGRGDQPQHF. The CDR3 nucleotides are TGTGCCTGGTCTACACAGGGAAGGGGGGATCAGCCCCAGCATTTT.

This clone was counted a single time. This sequence joins TRBV30 and TRBJ2-2; D is unresolved. This CDR3 has 13 amino acids. The germline V gene encodes CDR1 GTSNPN and CDR2 SVGIG (reference sequence). The V gene lost 3 bases and the J gene lost 9 bases, with 14 bases spanning the gap. The CDR3 nucleotides are TGTGCCTGGAGCGAACCAGGTCTCAGGGAGCTGTTTTTT. Its translation: CAWSEPGLRELFF. The complete variable domain, with remaining parts taken from reference TRBV30 and TRBJ2-2, reads SQTIHQWPATLVQPVGSPLSLECTVEGTSNPNLYWYRQAAGRGLQLLFYSVGIGQISSEVPQNLSASRPQDRQFILSSKKLLLSDSGFYLCAWSEPGLRELFFGEGSRLTVL.

The chain carries TRBV11-2 and TRBJ1-1; no definite D call. Trimming left V 4 bases short and J 4 bases short, with 10 bases between. The CDR3 sequence is 13 residues long. The germline CDR1 and CDR2 sequences are SGHAT and FQNNGV. The CDR3 sequence: CASSWTDSTEAFF. The CDR3 bases are TGTGCCAGCAGCTGGACCGATAGCACTGAAGCTTTCTTT.

The chain couples TRBV28 to TRBJ2-1, with 8 bases that match TRBD2. V lost 5 bases and J lost 6; bases outside the gene matches: 9. The CDR3 runs 15 residues. Looked up from germline, CDR1 is MDHEN and CDR2 is SYDVKM. The CDR3 region is CASSQLAGVVNEQFF. The CDR3 DNA reads as TGTGCCAGCAGTCAGCTAGCGGGCGTCGTCAATGAGCAGTTCTTC.